The rows below give T cell receptor beta chains drawn from one sample of a study of T cells in Graves' hyperthyroidism and ophthalmopathy. TCRdb itself ran the multiplex PCR reads through MiXCR, one entry per CDR3 protein. The sample records some 300,000 distinct CDR3 sequences, roughly 13% being singletons. The sample taken for sequencing was blood. These receptors were taken from a woman in her 40s with Graves' hyperthyroidism. The CDR3 runs from the conserved cysteine through the conserved F or W. The D gene is left open where the match is weak. Clone size is stated in some rows and not others, as once, few, many or a class when expanded.

cdr3_nt cdr3_aa v_call clone_size j_call d_call
TGTGCCAGCAGCCTCGGGACTAGCGAATACGAGCAGTACTTC CASSLGTSEYEQYF TRBV7-2 many TRBJ2-7 TRBD2
TGTGCCATCAGTGAAGGAGTAGCCAAAAACATTCAGTACTTC CAISEGVAKNIQYF TRBV10-3 NA TRBJ2-4 NA
TGCGCCAGCAGCCAAGCGGGACGCGATCAAGAGACCCAGTACTTC CASSQAGRDQETQYF TRBV4-1 NA TRBJ2-5 NA
TGTGCCAGCAGCTTAAGGGCGCCGCGGAACACTGAAGCTTTCTTT CASSLRAPRNTEAFF TRBV7-8 many TRBJ1-1 NA
TGTGCCAGCAGGTCGCAGGGGGAATCACCCCTCCACTTT CASRSQGESPLHF TRBV2 many TRBJ1-6 TRBD1
TGTGCCAGCAGTTACGGACCCGGCTATGGCTACACCTTC CASSYGPGYGYTF TRBV6-5 many TRBJ1-2 NA
TGTGCCAGCAGTCCCAGGGACAGGGGTTCGACTGAAGCTTTCTTT CASSPRDRGSTEAFF TRBV6-1 many TRBJ1-1 TRBD1
TGTGCCAGCAGTGATGGAGGGGCGGGCGAAAAACTGTTTTTT CASSDGGAGEKLFF TRBV25-1 NA TRBJ1-4 NA
TGCAGCGTTGAGTCGACTGCCGGCTACGAGCAGTACTTC CSVESTAGYEQYF TRBV29-1 many TRBJ2-7 NA
TGCAGCGTTGAGGCACAACAGGGGGCCGGGGAGCTGTTTTTT CSVEAQQGAGELFF TRBV29-1 NA TRBJ2-2 TRBD1
TGTGCCAGCAGATATCCGGGGAATGAAAAACTGTTTTTT CASRYPGNEKLFF TRBV12-3/TRBV12-4 many TRBJ1-4 NA
TGTGCCAGCAGTGCGAGCGGGACGGCTCGAGAGACCCAGTACTTC CASSASGTARETQYF TRBV28 many TRBJ2-5 TRBD2
TGCAGTGCGACCTGGACTAGCTCAGAGACCCAGTACTTC CSATWTSSETQYF TRBV20-1 many TRBJ2-5 TRBD2
TGTGCCAGCAGTTCCCCCGGGGAGTACACTGAAGCTTTCTTT CASSSPGEYTEAFF TRBV28 many TRBJ1-1 NA
TGTGCCAGCAGTGACACTAGCGGGACCCCTCGAGGAGATACGCAGTATTTT CASSDTSGTPRGDTQYF TRBV6-1 NA TRBJ2-3 TRBD2
TGTGCCAGCAGTCCTCCCCTCACGGGATCCCCGAATTATGGCTACACCTTC CASSPPLTGSPNYGYTF TRBV2 many TRBJ1-2 NA
TGCGCCAGCAGCTTTTTAGCGGGAAGAGCCAAAAACATTCAGTACTTC CASSFLAGRAKNIQYF TRBV5-1 NA TRBJ2-4 TRBD2
TGTGCCAGCAGCTTGTGGGGAGGGAGGGTCACAGATACGCAGTATTTT CASSLWGGRVTDTQYF TRBV11-1 NA TRBJ2-3 TRBD2
TGTGCCACCAGTGATCTATCAGATACGCAGTATTTT CATSDLSDTQYF TRBV24-1 many TRBJ2-3 NA
TGTGCCAGCAGTTTACCGCAGGGTAATGAGCAGTTCTTC CASSLPQGNEQFF TRBV28 many TRBJ2-1 NA